This T cell receptor beta chain was documented in a study of blood T cell repertoires in COVID-19. On the study more broadly: The cDNA or gDNA used as material had been derived from T cells, B-cell-depleted T cells, or PBMCs.

CDR1 and CDR2 from the germline V gene are SGHVS and FQNEAQ. Trimming shortened V by 2 bases and J by 2 bases, and 16 bases separated the two germline ends. The CDR3 runs 17 residues. The assay was immunoSEQ multiplex PCR, and TCRdb's table has in-frame clones only and misses some. Found here are about 50,000 clones, roughly 85% of them singletons; the top ten hold less than 20%. The V call is TRBV7-8, the J call TRBJ1-5, with D possibly being TRBD1 (6 bases). Sequenced material: peripheral blood. The origin of this receptor is a human donor in a cohort sampled during active COVID-19. The donor label of this sample is uncertain. The DNA of the CDR3 is TGTGCCAGCAGCTTATCAGGGGTGGGGGTACGCAATCAGCCCCAGCATTTT. Protein product: CASSLSGVGVRNQPQHF.